Sequencing of this T cell receptor (beta chain) was carried out in a study of T cells in Graves' hyperthyroidism and ophthalmopathy (dated by TCRdb to between 2019 and 2020). Regarding the complete study: Peripheral blood was sampled at the time of initial diagnosis, prior to any treatment. Following sampling, methimazole starting at 30 mg daily was given to hyperthyroidism patients, and high-dose intravenous methylprednisolone was given to ophthalmopathy patients. Prospective prediction of ophthalmopathy was tested in an independent validation cohort consisting of roughly 19 hyperthyroidism patients and around 16 patients who later progressed to ophthalmopathy. To identify TCR V-J signatures that set the groups apart, the researchers used a discovery cohort of 90 to 100 patients, made up of about 44 with Graves' ophthalmopathy and about 55 with stable Graves' hyperthyroidism. In about 6 Graves' hyperthyroidism patients, the study also compared T-cell repertoires from thyroid tissue with T-cell repertoires from blood. The 100 discovery patients were divided at random into training and test sets in a 7:3 ratio. The paper describes TCR Vbeta CDR3 sequencing of 140 or so peripheral blood samples, made up of 43 ophthalmopathy patients, around 78 hyperthyroidism patients and around 17 progressor patients.

This clonotype was counted ten times or more. This receptor's antigen is unknown. Per-nucleotide qualities are absent, and no much larger clonotype sits a single base away. Points the paper makes about the study in general: In cross-validation, a model built on a 13 V-J signature told ophthalmopathy apart from stable hyperthyroidism with about 90% sensitivity and 81% to 82% specificity, and in testing the same model reached 80%/75%. Most expanded thyroid clonotypes (frequency above 0.001) were also found in blood, which suggests that blood repertoires may mirror thyroid immune responses. No statistical method was used to fix the sample size in advance, and group allocation was not hidden from the investigators. In validation, the model predicted progression to ophthalmopathy a median of roughly 6.1 months before onset, with roughly 70% sensitivity and about 72% specificity.

TCR beta CDR3 regions were amplified from RNA transcripts. A first-round RT-PCR of the TCR CDR3 used the HTBI primer set with the Qiagen OneStep RT-PCR kit. Libraries were constructed in a second round of multiplex PCR, after which size selection and purification were performed. Sequencing of the libraries was done on an Illumina HiSeq2000 using paired-end 100 bp reads. In the authors' own workflow: SOAPnuke was used to process the raw data, removing reads that contained adapters or uncalled bases, had a mean Phred below 15, or lacked an exact match to the constant primer or identifier. High-quality paired reads were merged using COPE v1.2.5, and each unique nucleotide sequence was defined as a clonotype. Clonotypes were aligned to IMGT TRBV, TRBD and TRBJ reference segments using MiTCR v1.1. The analysis included only V-J combinations with a frequency above 0.0001, which together covered roughly 99% of the repertoires. A TCS score was defined as the ratio of F50 (clonal expansion) to E x V (chaos), with BLOSUM62-based TCRdist applied between CDR3 peptides within each V-J. Welch's t-statistics and random forest reduced approximately 520 V-J features to about 12, which were used in a naive Bayes classifier (R e1071). TCRdb reworked the public reads: Q25 trimming with fastp, MiXCR clone assembly, productive beta chains retained. Rows matching on CDR3 protein sequence are summarized as one entry with the most common DNA and genes. The V and J calls here are based on TCRdb, not the publication. This sample holds around 690,000 distinct CDR3 sequences; roughly 17% were observed only once. About 14% of the sample lies in the top ten.

Stable Graves' hyperthyroidism was defined as no progression to ophthalmopathy during 18 months of follow-up. Hyperthyroidism patients were newly diagnosed, with disease duration under 2 months, and aged 18 to 65 years. Any patient with an uncontrolled infection, another autoimmune disease, pregnancy or lactation was excluded. Diagnoses were based on clinical symptoms, serum thyroxine and TRAb, thyroid ultrasound and orbital computed tomography. PBMCs were isolated from more than 8 ml of fresh peripheral blood by Ficoll-Paque density gradient centrifugation. Trizol reagent was used to extract total RNA, and RNA quality was then checked on an Agilent 2100 Bioanalyzer. Measured from the cysteine to the phenylalanine, the CDR3 is 12 residues long. CDR3 DNA only is kept here, 36 bases in frame from base 1. Reading the germline V gene gives CDR1 SNHLY and CDR2 FYNNEI. V is cut by 5 bases and J by 6 bases, and the space between the germline ends is 10 bases.

The TCR was taken from a man aged 45-65 years with Graves' hyperthyroidism. What was sequenced was blood. The chain is made from TRBV2 and TRBJ2-5; a tentative D call is TRBD1 (5 bases match). The CDR3 region: CASSYDSQTQYF. The DNA is as follows: TGTGCCAGCAGTTACGACAGTCAGACCCAGTACTTC.